A single sample is the source of the 24 T cell receptor beta chains below, sequenced in a study of cytomegalovirus exposure and HLA in healthy donors. This PCR relied on a set of 60 Vbeta primers and 13 Jbeta primers. The protocol was immunoSEQ multiplex PCR, while the TCRdb copy is restricted to in-frame clones and leaves out a portion. The table lists roughly 120,000 clones, 77% of them singletons. Source material: PBMCs. Source of these receptors: a woman aged 40 to 55 in good health and CMV-seropositive.

This clone was picked up one time. The rearrangement links TRBV4-2 to TRBJ2-5, with D tentatively TRBD2 (6 bases). Gene TRBJ2-7 matches the end of the DNA better, so the J call may be wrong. Germline V lookup: CDR1 LGHNA, CDR2 YNFKEQ. The CDR3 has 14 residues. CDR3 loop: CASSPGLLTYEQYF. Written as DNA, the CDR3 is TGTGCCAGCAGCCCCGGACTACTTACCTACGAGCAGTACTTC.

V is TRBV14 and J is TRBJ2-1, with 9 bases matching TRBD2. CDR3 length: 16 residues. CDR1 and CDR2 from the germline V gene are SGHDN and FVKESK. Trimming removed 1 base from V and 6 bases from J; junction bases left unmatched: 7. The CDR3 here is CASSQGSGRNVNEQFF. The DNA of the CDR3 is TGTGCCAGCAGCCAAGGAAGCGGGAGGAACGTCAATGAGCAGTTCTTC. Based on the CDR3 plus reference TRBV14 and TRBJ2-1, the full variable domain is EAGVTQFPSHSVIEKGQTVTLRCDPISGHDNLYWYRRVMGKEIKFLLHFVKESKQDESGMPNNRFLAERTGGTYSTLKVQPAELEDSGVYFCASSQGSGRNVNEQFFGPGTRLTVL.

V and J are TRBV7-6 and TRBJ2-7, with 11 bases that match TRBD2. Trimming cost V 5 bases and J 7 bases; bases outside gene matches: 7. Germline V gene sequence: CDR1 SGHVS, CDR2 FNYEAQ. The CDR3 is 14 residues long. The CDR3 reads CASSPTSGSLEQYF. In nucleotides, the CDR3 is TGTGCCAGCAGCCCTACTAGCGGGAGTCTAGAGCAGTACTTC. Looking up the rest from reference TRBV7-6 and TRBJ2-7 gives the full variable domain: GAGVSQSPRYKVTKRGQDVALRCDPISGHVSLYWYRQALGQGPEFLTYFNYEAQQDKSGLPNDRFSAERPEGSISTLTIQRTEQRDSAMYRCASSPTSGSLEQYFGPGTRLTVT.

The J gene is TRBJ1-4, the V gene TRBV28; 8 nucleotides align to TRBD1. The CDR3 is 15 residues long. The trim removed 4 bases at V and 5 bases at J, leaving 6 bases unmatched. The germline CDR1 and CDR2 sequences are MDHEN and SYDVKM. This chain's CDR3 is CASSSPQGGNEKLFF. The CDR3 coding sequence is TGTGCCAGCAGTTCCCCACAGGGGGGGAATGAAAAACTGTTTTTT.

The chain recombines TRBV19 with TRBJ1-1, with 7 positions matching TRBD1. This CDR3 is built from 14 residues. The J segment lost 0 bases and the V segment lost 7 bases, leaving 5 bases of the junction unmatched. Germline assignment: CDR1 LNHDA and CDR2 SQIVND (reference sequence). The CDR3 loop reads CASTTTGMNTEAFF. The CDR3, as DNA: TGTGCCAGTACCACGACAGGGATGAACACTGAAGCTTTCTTT.

This chain connects TRBV2 to TRBJ2-3, with 12 positions matching TRBD2. Germline V gives CDR1 SNHLY, CDR2 FYNNEI. The CDR3 runs 15 residues. Losses at the gene ends were 6 bases for V and 1 base for J; bases not matched to a gene: 2. Here the CDR3 DNA reads TGTGCCAGCAGCCCTAGCGGGGGGGGCACAGATACGCAGTATTTT. Its protein product is CASSPSGGGTDTQYF.

In DNA, the CDR3 is TGTGCCAGCAGTAACTCCGGGACAGTAAGGCGACGACTTGGCTACACCTTC. This gives the protein CASSNSGTVRRRLGYTF. The chain recombines TRBV28 with TRBJ1-2, with 7 bases lining up with TRBD1. This CDR3 has 17 amino acids. J was trimmed by 7 bases and V by 5 bases; bases with no gene match: 19. Germline V gene lookup returns CDR1 MDHEN and CDR2 SYDVKM.

V gene TRBV30 combines with J gene TRBJ2-5; 7 positions match TRBD2. The V gene's germline CDR1 is GTSNPN and CDR2 SVGIG (reference sequence). The CDR3 spans 16 residues. V was clipped by 3 bases and J by 5 bases; unmatched bases: 15. The CDR3 sequence is CAWRNRASGFRETQYF. The CDR3 DNA is TGTGCCTGGAGGAATAGGGCTAGCGGTTTTAGGGAGACCCAGTACTTC.

J is TRBJ1-2 and V is TRBV30, with D possibly TRBD1 on 6 matching bases. V lost 2 bases to trimming and J lost 8 bases, with 18 bases between them. This CDR3 comprises 14 residues. Germline assignment: CDR1 GTSNPN and CDR2 SVGIG (reference sequence). The CDR3, as DNA: TGTGCCTGGAGTCCAACAGGGATTGTACTCGGCTACACCTTC. Its translation is CAWSPTGIVLGYTF.

This clone occurred a few times. This rearrangement joins TRBV28 to TRBJ1-5; D unresolved. The V gene's germline CDR1 is MDHEN and CDR2 SYDVKM. Trimming took off 5 bases at V and 6 bases at J, with 14 bases between the two ends. CDR3 length equals 14 residues. The DNA of the CDR3 is TGTGCCAGCAGTAATGGAGGGAAGGGTCAGCCCCAGCATTTT. It yields the protein CASSNGGKGQPQHF.

The rearrangement uses TRBV2 and TRBJ2-7; 8 positions agree with TRBD2. Germline loops: CDR1 SNHLY, CDR2 FYNNEI. The CDR3 length is 15 residues. Losses at the gene ends were 11 bases for V and 2 bases for J; bases not matched to a gene: 14. The CDR3 here is CAREGVPGGPYEQYF. The CDR3 DNA is TGTGCCCGCGAAGGGGTTCCGGGAGGGCCCTACGAGCAGTACTTC.

This clone was detected only a few times. The rearrangement joins TRBV28 to TRBJ1-1; 7 nucleotides line up with TRBD1. Germline V CDR1 and CDR2: MDHEN, SYDVKM. CDR3 length equals 17 residues. V lost 6 bases, J lost 1 base, and 14 bases stayed unmatched. This chain's CDR3 is CASRVGTARRKNTEAFF. CDR3 nucleotides: TGTGCCAGCAGGGTAGGGACAGCTCGCCGCAAGAACACTGAAGCTTTCTTT. The whole variable domain, remainder taken from reference TRBV28 and TRBJ1-1, is DVKVTQSSRYLVKRTGEKVFLECVQDMDHENMFWYRQDPGLGLRLIYFSYDVKMKEKGDIPEGYSVSREKKERFSLILESASTNQTSMYLCASRVGTARRKNTEAFFGQGTRLTVV.

The J gene is TRBJ1-2, the V gene TRBV29-1; D gene ambiguous. Trimming cost V 1 base and J 4 bases, with 7 bases left between them. The CDR3 is 12 residues long. Germline V lookup: CDR1 SQVTM, CDR2 ANQGSEA. The CDR3 loop reads CSVEVRFYGYTF. CDR3 nucleotides: TGCAGCGTTGAAGTTCGGTTCTATGGCTACACCTTC.

This chain links TRBV13 with TRBJ2-3; D is ambiguous. V lost 8 bases to trimming and J lost 5 bases, with 8 bases between them. Germline V gene sequence: CDR1 PRHDT, CDR2 FYEKMQ (reference sequence). CDR3 length: 11 amino acids. The CDR3: CASEIGDTQYF. The CDR3, as DNA: TGTGCCAGCGAGATCGGAGATACGCAGTATTTT. Full variable domain (rest looked up from reference TRBV13 and TRBJ2-3): AAGVIQSPRHLIKEKRETATLKCYPIPRHDTVYWYQQGPGQDPQFLISFYEKMQSDKGSIPDRFSAQQFSDYHSELNMSSLELGDSALYFCASEIGDTQYFGPGTRLTVL.

The V gene is TRBV28, the J gene TRBJ2-7, with a tentative D call TRBD1 (5 bases). The germline CDR1 and CDR2 sequences are MDHEN and SYDVKM. This CDR3 has 17 residues. The ends were cut back, 3 bases at V and 0 bases at J, with 18 bases in the middle. CDR3 sequence: CASSFSRRTTLSYEQYF. CDR3 in DNA: TGTGCCAGCAGTTTCTCTCGACGGACAACCCTCTCCTACGAGCAGTACTTC.

J is TRBJ1-1 and V is TRBV5-6; 7 bases match TRBD1. Germline CDR1 SGHDT, CDR2 YYEEEE. CDR3 size: 13 residues. With V trimmed by 4 bases and J by 10 bases, 10 bases remained unmatched. The CDR3 protein is CASSGDSGARAFF. In DNA form, the CDR3 reads TGTGCCAGCAGCGGGGACAGTGGGGCGAGAGCTTTCTTT.

This chain links TRBV30 with TRBJ2-7; 7 positions agree with TRBD1. The CDR3 runs 13 residues. The V gene end was trimmed by 5 bases and the J gene end by 6 bases; junction bases not matched to a gene: 10. Germline CDR1 reads GTSNPN; CDR2 reads SVGIG (reference sequence). In nucleotides, the CDR3 is TGTGCCTGGGCCCGACAGGGATTGGGCGAGCAGTACTTC. Its protein product is CAWARQGLGEQYF.

To note about this clone: At one end the junction does not follow the germline gene, possibly because of a read error. The chain links TRBV5-4 to TRBJ1-1, with 11 bases that match TRBD1. The CDR3 loop spans 18 amino acids. CDR1 SGHNT and CDR2 YYREEE come from the germline V gene (reference sequence). CDR3 sequence (DNA): TGTGCCAGCAGCGCTCAGGACAGGGGGCTAGAGGTTGGCACTGAAGCTTCCTTT. It is translated as CASSAQDRGLEVGTEASF.

This clone appeared a single time. As DNA, the CDR3 is TGTGCCTGGAGTGTACGGGGTGGGGGAGGACCCTACAATGAGCAGTTCTTC. This encodes CAWSVRGGGGPYNEQFF. The J gene is TRBJ2-1, the V gene TRBV30; maybe TRBD2 (6 bases). Germline V lookup: CDR1 GTSNPN, CDR2 SVGIG (reference sequence). V was trimmed by 0 bases and J by 2 bases, leaving 17 bases between them. This CDR3 comprises 17 residues. Full variable domain (outside the CDR3, taken from reference TRBV30 and TRBJ2-1): SQTIHQWPATLVQPVGSPLSLECTVEGTSNPNLYWYRQAAGRGLQLLFYSVGIGQISSEVPQNLSASRPQDRQFILSSKKLLLSDSGFYLCAWSVRGGGGPYNEQFFGPGTRLTVL.

The V and J genes are TRBV5-6 and TRBJ1-4; no firm D call. Germline lookup yields CDR1 SGHDT and CDR2 YYEEEE. CDR3 length equals 14 residues. Trimming stripped 0 bases from V and 8 bases from J, with 11 bases between. The CDR3 protein is CASSLVDSGEKLFF. The CDR3 nucleotides are TGTGCCAGCAGCTTGGTAGACTCGGGGGAAAAACTGTTTTTT. Supplemented by reference TRBV5-6 and TRBJ1-4, the full variable domain reads DAGVTQSPTHLIKTRGQQVTLRCSPKSGHDTVSWYQQALGQGPQFIFQYYEEEERQRGNFPDRFSGHQFPNYSSELNVNALLLGDSALYLCASSLVDSGEKLFFGSGTQLSVL.

The genes are TRBV28 and TRBJ2-1, with TRBD1 matching 9 bases. From germline, CDR1 is MDHEN and CDR2 SYDVKM. V was clipped by 2 bases and J by 4 bases; unmatched bases: 3. The CDR3 totals 15 residues. As DNA, the CDR3 is TGTGCCAGCAGTTTAAGGGACAGGGTGTACAATGAGCAGTTCTTC. Translating gives CASSLRDRVYNEQFF.

The gene calls are TRBV7-9 and TRBJ2-2; D is possibly TRBD2 (5 bases). V lost 2 bases and J 0 bases, leaving 13 bases between the germline ends. Germline CDR1 is SEHNR and CDR2 is FQNEAQ (reference sequence). The CDR3 loop spans 17 amino acids. As DNA, the CDR3 is TGTGCCAGCAGCTTATCTCCCCCGGGGACGAACACCGGGGAGCTGTTTTTT. Translating gives CASSLSPPGTNTGELFF.

V gene TRBV2 combines with J gene TRBJ2-7, with 12 bases matching TRBD2. CDR3 length equals 15 residues. The germline V gene has CDR1 SNHLY and CDR2 FYNNEI. J gave up 6 bases and V 1 base, and 4 bases lay outside the gene matches. The CDR3 DNA reads TGTGCCAGCAGTGAAGGGACTAGCGGGATGTCCGAGCAGTACTTC. Translation gives CASSEGTSGMSEQYF.

V and J are TRBV10-2 and TRBJ1-1; possibly TRBD1 for D (6 bases). This CDR3 has 13 residues. Germline V lookup: CDR1 WSHSY, CDR2 SAAADI. Trimming shortened V by 6 bases and J by 6 bases, and 14 bases separated the two germline ends. The CDR3: CASRSTGSAEAFF. CDR3 nucleotide sequence: TGCGCCAGCAGATCTACAGGGTCCGCTGAAGCTTTCTTT.